One sample yielded the 20 T cell receptor beta chains listed below, sequenced in a study of metastatic and nonmetastatic thyroid tumors. Via MiXCR, TCRdb re-called the PCR reads. The table includes 85,000 to 100,000 clones, over 9.5% detected once. No patient received treatment before thyroid surgery. Source material: blood. The source of these receptors is a female donor with papillary thyroid cancer or a benign thyroid nodule (not recorded which). Some clones in this sample may be carry-over from other donors' samples.

On this clone: Since a much larger clone is just one base distant, this may be a read error. V and J are TRBV14 and TRBJ2-1; D gene unclear. This CDR3 contains 17 residues. V gave up 3 bases and J gave up 4 bases, with 19 bases separating them. Germline V CDR1 and CDR2: SGHDN, FVKESK. The CDR3 DNA follows: TGTGCCAGCAGCCAGCGGCTCGTGACGCGACCGTACAATGAGCAGTTCTTC. It codes for CASSQRLVTRPYNEQFF.

This clone came up once. This rearrangement joins TRBV5-1 to TRBJ2-7, with TRBD2 identical over 7 bases. Per germline, CDR1 SGHRS and CDR2 YFSETQ. V shed 4 bases, J shed 3 bases, and the junction held 7 bases outside the gene matches. The CDR3 contains 14 residues. CDR3 loop: CASSGGVVDYEQYF. CDR3 bases: TGCGCCAGCAGCGGGGGGGTGGTCGACTACGAGCAGTACTTC.

This clone was detected ten times or more. This may be a read error, as it is one base from a much larger clone. The chain has TRBV4-3 and TRBJ1-3; D possibly corresponds to TRBD1 (5 bases). The germline gives CDR1 LGHNA, CDR2 YSLEER. This CDR3 contains 16 residues. The DNA for the CDR3 is TGCGCCAGCAGCCAAGTGGTGGCAGGGTCTGGAAACACCATGTATTTT. Protein sequence: CASSQVVAGSGNTMYF.

This clone was seen ten or more times. CDR3 sequence (DNA): TGTGCCAGCAGTCCAATCACAGGGTGGAATCAGCCCCAGCATTTT. Amino acids: CASSPITGWNQPQHF. The chain couples TRBV28 to TRBJ1-5; weak D call: TRBD1 (6 bases). Germline lookup yields CDR1 MDHEN and CDR2 SYDVKM. The CDR3 covers 15 residues. Trimming stripped 5 bases from V and 4 bases from J, with 15 bases between. Full variable domain (outside the CDR3, taken from reference TRBV28 and TRBJ1-5): DVKVTQSSRYLVKRTGEKVFLECVQDMDHENMFWYRQDPGLGLRLIYFSYDVKMKEKGDIPEGYSVSREKKERFSLILESASTNQTSMYLCASSPITGWNQPQHFGDGTRLSIL.

This clone has ten or more counts. J is TRBJ2-3 and V is TRBV5-1, with TRBD1 matching over 9 bases. The CDR3 consists of 15 residues. V was pared by 5 bases and J by 4 bases, with 8 bases of the junction left unmatched. Germline loops: CDR1 SGHRS, CDR2 YFSETQ. Written as DNA, the CDR3 is TGCGCCAGCAGTCGGACAGGGGATAGCTCAGATACGCAGTATTTT. It is translated as CASSRTGDSSDTQYF.

At least ten counts were recorded for this clone. V usage is TRBV28 and J usage is TRBJ1-3; TRBD1 aligns across 8 bases. Trimming removed 3 bases from V and 0 bases from J; junction bases left unmatched: 4. The CDR3 has 16 residues. Germline V gene data show CDR1 as MDHEN and CDR2 as SYDVKM. The CDR3, as DNA: TGTGCCAGCAGTTTCGGGGACAGGCTCTCTGGAAACACCATATATTTT. It translates to CASSFGDRLSGNTIYF.

For this clone: With a much larger clone just one base away, this may be a read error. J is TRBJ2-7 and V is TRBV20-1; 7 positions match TRBD2. This CDR3 spans 12 amino acids. Looked up from germline, CDR1 is DFQATT and CDR2 is SNEGSKA (reference sequence). DNA of the CDR3: TGCATCCTGGGAGGGCCAGCCTACGAGCAGTACTTC. It translates to CILGGPAYEQYF.

This clone was counted only a few times. This sequence may be a read error, since a much larger clone differs from it by one base. The chain uses TRBV28 and TRBJ2-5, with TRBD2 matching 16 bases. J gave up 5 bases and V 10 bases, and 7 bases lay outside the gene matches. CDR1 is MDHEN and CDR2 is SYDVKM in the germline V gene. The CDR3 is 15 amino acids. The CDR3 is CAIGTSGRGRETQYF. DNA for the CDR3: TGTGCCATTGGGACTAGCGGGAGGGGAAGGGAGACCCAGTACTTC.

This clone was counted at least ten times. V and J are TRBV4-1 and TRBJ2-5; D not certain. Germline-derived CDR1 and CDR2 are MGHRA and YSYEKL. Trimming took 0 bases from V and 5 from J, leaving 4 bases between them. The CDR3 covers 12 residues. The CDR3 region is CASSQDLETQYF. The CDR3 nucleotides are TGCGCCAGCAGCCAAGATCTGGAGACCCAGTACTTC.

There are a few counts of this clone. A much larger clone is a single base away; this may be a read error. The CDR3 DNA is TGTGCCAGCAGCTTAACCGGAATAGGGAGCTCTGGGGCCAACGTCCTGACTTTC. Residues: CASSLTGIGSSGANVLTF. This chain connects TRBV7-3 to TRBJ2-6, with D maybe TRBD2 (5 bases). V lost 0 bases, J lost 0 bases, and 12 bases lay in between. Germline-derived CDR1 and CDR2 are SGHTA and FQGTGA. This CDR3 region has 18 residues.

The sample holds many counts of this clone. This chain uses TRBV15 with TRBJ1-5; D is ambiguous. This CDR3 comprises 12 residues. The V gene's germline CDR1 is LNHNV and CDR2 YYDKDF (reference sequence). V was clipped by 1 base and J by 4 bases, with 2 bases between them. The CDR3 region is CATSRVNQPQHF. The CDR3 DNA follows: TGTGCCACCAGCAGAGTAAATCAGCCCCAGCATTTT.

J is TRBJ2-7 and V is TRBV7-2; 7 bases map to TRBD1. This CDR3 is built from 14 residues. In germline, CDR1 is SGHTA, CDR2 FQGNSA. The V and J ends lost 5 bases and 2 bases, in that order; junction bases with no gene match: 6. The chain's CDR3 is CASSPTGSPYEQYF. In nucleotides, the CDR3 is TGTGCCAGCAGCCCGACAGGGTCACCCTACGAGCAGTACTTC.

This clone appeared many times. The CDR3 nucleotides are TGTGCCAGCAGCTGGGGGACTAGCGGTAACAATGAGCAGTTCTTC. This encodes CASSWGTSGNNEQFF. The V and J genes are TRBV7-2 and TRBJ2-1, with TRBD2 identical over 11 bases. Germline lookup yields CDR1 SGHTA and CDR2 FQGNSA. V was clipped by 4 bases and J by 5 bases; unmatched bases: 4. The CDR3 has 15 amino acids.

This clone was counted many times. V gene TRBV4-1 combines with J gene TRBJ2-1; D is possibly TRBD1 or TRBD2 (6 bases each). The length of the CDR3 is 17 residues. Trimming took 1 base from V and 3 from J, leaving 16 bases between them. Germline CDR1 MGHRA, CDR2 YSYEKL. This chain's CDR3 is CASSQARRGPVYNEQFF. CDR3 nucleotides: TGCGCCAGCAGCCAAGCGCGCCGGGGGCCGGTCTACAATGAGCAGTTCTTC.

The sample holds many counts of this clone. The rearrangement uses TRBV5-1 and TRBJ2-3, with TRBD2 identical over 9 bases. V trimming: 4 bases; J trimming: 4 bases; junction bases outside the gene matches: 4. Germline CDR1 is SGHRS and CDR2 is YFSETQ. This CDR3 contains 14 residues. CDR3 sequence: CASSGLAFADTQYF. The CDR3, as DNA: TGCGCCAGCAGCGGACTAGCGTTTGCAGATACGCAGTATTTT. Full variable domain (missing parts from reference TRBV5-1 and TRBJ2-3): KAGVTQTPRYLIKTRGQQVTLSCSPISGHRSVSWYQQTPGQGLQFLFEYFSETQRNKGNFPGRFSGRQFSNSRSEMNVSTLELGDSALYLCASSGLAFADTQYFGPGTRLTVL.

There are a few counts of this clone. Given a much more abundant clone one base away, this may be a read error. This chain joins TRBV29-1 and TRBJ1-2; unclear D gene. The length of the CDR3 is 12 residues. Trimming removed 6 bases at V and 3 bases at J, with 11 bases between. The germline gives CDR1 SQVTM, CDR2 ANQGSEA. CDR3 sequence: CSVKYGYYGYTF. CDR3 bases: TGCAGCGTAAAGTACGGATACTATGGCTACACCTTC.

Ten or more counts support this clone. J is TRBJ1-1 and V is TRBV28; tentative D call: TRBD1 (5 bases). The CDR3 covers 17 residues. Germline V gives CDR1 MDHEN, CDR2 SYDVKM. V was shortened by 2 bases and J by 5 bases, with 21 bases between the two germline ends. The CDR3 sequence is CASSLAGGGRKGTEAFF. For the CDR3, the DNA is TGTGCCAGCAGTTTAGCGGGGGGTGGAAGGAAGGGAACTGAAGCTTTCTTT.

This clone was seen at least ten times. The genes are TRBV20-1 and TRBJ1-5; 7 bases align to TRBD2. Near its end, the DNA agrees better with TRBJ2-3, so the J call may be wrong. This CDR3 is built from 15 residues. The germline V gene has CDR1 DFQATT and CDR2 SNEGSKA (reference sequence). For the CDR3, the DNA is TGCAGTGCCAGCCTTGTGGGGAGGGTTACTCAGCCCCAGTATTTT. Translation gives CSASLVGRVTQPQYF.

CDR3 residues: CASSYSTGGYEQYF. The CDR3 bases are TGTGCCAGCAGTTACTCGACAGGGGGCTACGAGCAGTACTTC. This chain uses TRBV6-2 or TRBV6-3 with TRBJ2-7, with 9 bases that match TRBD1. CDR3 length equals 14 residues. The V gene end was trimmed by 0 bases and the J gene end by 3 bases; junction bases not matched to a gene: 0. Germline V gene sequence: CDR1 MNHEY, CDR2 SVGEGT.

This clone was observed a handful of times. The chain recombines TRBV6-1 with TRBJ2-1; D possibly corresponds to TRBD2 (6 bases). CDR3 size: 16 residues. The germline gives CDR1 MNHNS, CDR2 SASEGT. Trimming removed 5 bases at V and 0 bases at J, with 14 bases between. DNA of the CDR3: TGTGCCAGCAGTCCTTTGGGACTCAGCTCCTACAATGAGCAGTTCTTC. Protein product: CASSPLGLSSYNEQFF.